These 13 T cell receptor beta chains share one sample of origin, sequenced in a study of cytomegalovirus exposure and HLA in healthy donors. In the PCR, 60 Vbeta and 13 Jbeta primers were used. Clones were read by immunoSEQ multiplex PCR, and TCRdb kept only the in-frame ones, dropping some. The repertoire holds fewer than 150,000 clones, with 80% as singletons. The sequenced sample consisted of PBMCs. The receptors derive from a male donor in good health and CMV-seronegative.

This clone was picked up a small number of times. The chain combines TRBV7-8 with TRBJ2-7; possibly TRBD2 for D (5 bases). V lost 5 bases and J 5 bases, leaving 13 bases between the germline ends. The CDR3 is 13 amino acids. Per the germline V gene, CDR1 is SGHVS and CDR2 is FQNEAQ. The chain's CDR3 is CASSRYAEDEQYF. The CDR3 nucleotides read TGTGCCAGCAGCCGTTACGCGGAGGACGAGCAGTACTTC.

This rearrangement joins TRBV6-5 to TRBJ2-2; 8 bases are a match to TRBD1. Germline V gives CDR1 MNHEY, CDR2 SVGAGI. The ends lost 6 bases at V and 9 bases at J; junction bases unmatched: 9. The CDR3 runs 14 residues. CDR3: CASRRQGPHRELFF. The CDR3 coding sequence is TGTGCCAGCAGAAGACAGGGGCCCCACCGGGAGCTGTTTTTT.

The count of this clone is one. The chain is built from TRBV5-4 and TRBJ2-3; D gene ambiguous. Germline CDR1 SGHNT, CDR2 YYREEE (reference sequence). CDR3 size: 12 residues. V lost 3 bases, J lost 3 bases, and 5 bases lay in between. The CDR3 protein is CASSWLTDTQYF. CDR3 coding DNA: TGTGCCAGCAGCTGGCTTACAGATACGCAGTATTTT.

This clone came up a few times. CDR3 nucleotide sequence: TGTGCCAGCAGTCCCGCGGGGACCCGCTCCTACAATGAGCAGTTCTTC. Translated, it gives CASSPAGTRSYNEQFF. V gene TRBV28 combines with J gene TRBJ2-1, with D maybe TRBD2 (6 bases). Trimming left V 5 bases short and J 0 bases short, with 14 bases between. From germline, CDR1 is MDHEN and CDR2 SYDVKM. The CDR3 covers 16 residues.

The chain uses TRBV6-4 and TRBJ1-1; possibly TRBD1 for D (5 bases). Germline CDR1 MRHNA, CDR2 SNTAGT. The ends were cut back, 6 bases at V and 0 bases at J, with 20 bases in the middle. The CDR3 spans 17 residues. The CDR3 DNA sequence: TGTGCCAGCAGGACCCCTCTTACAGGAGCCATGAACACTGAAGCTTTCTTT. Translated, it gives CASRTPLTGAMNTEAFF.

The chain recombines TRBV29-1 with TRBJ1-2; 9 nucleotides line up with TRBD1. V was pared by 7 bases and J by 7 bases, with 10 bases of the junction left unmatched. This CDR3 is 13 amino acids long. Germline CDR1 is SQVTM and CDR2 is ANQGSEA. The CDR3 spells CSALPGQGPGYTF. DNA for the CDR3: TGCAGCGCTCTACCGGGACAGGGACCTGGCTACACCTTC.

The chain combines TRBV5-1 with TRBJ1-2; 8 bases match TRBD1. Germline V gene data show CDR1 as SGHRS and CDR2 as YFSETQ. With 5 bases clipped from V and 8 bases from J, the junction kept 14 bases outside the gene matches. This CDR3 is 15 amino acids long. Here the CDR3 reads CASRSSTGEFGGYTF. For the CDR3, the DNA is TGCGCCAGCAGATCTTCGACAGGGGAGTTCGGGGGCTACACCTTC.

The chain recombines TRBV15 with TRBJ1-2; D ambiguous. The germline V and J ends were trimmed by 0 bases and 0 bases, with 8 bases remaining between them. The CDR3 consists of 15 residues. Germline CDR1 is LNHNV and CDR2 is YYDKDF (reference sequence). The CDR3 spells CATSRDAAANYGYTF. The CDR3 bases are TGTGCCACCAGCAGAGACGCGGCAGCTAACTATGGCTACACCTTC.

The CDR3 DNA follows: TGTGCCAGCCACATGGAGGGACAGCGCTCCTACGAGCAGTACTTC. The encoded protein is CASHMEGQRSYEQYF. The genes are TRBV28 and TRBJ2-7; possibly TRBD1 for D (7 bases). The V end was cut by 8 bases, the J end by 0 bases, with 17 bases between. The CDR3 is 15 residues long. CDR1 is MDHEN, CDR2 SYDVKM, per germline.

Details on this clone: It is likely a read error, because the conserved phenylalanine at the end of the CDR3 is missing. This chain links TRBV4-2 with TRBJ1-1; a possible D gene is TRBD1 (6 bases). Trimming stripped 3 bases from V and 3 bases from J, with 8 bases between. The CDR3 has 13 residues. Germline values: CDR1 LGHNA, CDR2 YNFKEQ. CDR3 sequence: CASSHTGYTEAFL. The CDR3 coding sequence is TGTGCCAGCAGCCACACAGGGTACACTGAAGCTTTCCTT.

The V and J genes are TRBV4-3 and TRBJ1-2; D is ambiguous. The CDR3 spans 16 residues. With 0 bases removed from V and 4 bases from J, the gap between germline ends came to 15 bases. Per germline, CDR1 LGHNA and CDR2 YSLEER. CDR3 bases: TGCGCCAGCAGCCAAGATCAAGGAGGGTACGGCTATGGCTACACCTTC. It yields the protein CASSQDQGGYGYGYTF.

V gene TRBV7-9 combines with J gene TRBJ2-3; 8 bases match TRBD2. V trimming: 2 bases; J trimming: 0 bases; junction bases outside the gene matches: 10. CDR3 length equals 18 residues. Germline CDR1 SEHNR, CDR2 FQNEAQ (reference sequence). In DNA form, the CDR3 reads TGTGCCAGCAGCTTAAATTGGGCTAGCGGGCCGAGCACAGATACGCAGTATTTT. Encoded protein: CASSLNWASGPSTDTQYF.

The CDR3 sequence is CSASVPGEQYF. CDR3 nucleotide sequence: TGCAGTGCTAGTGTCCCCGGCGAGCAGTACTTC. The chain employs TRBV20-1 and TRBJ2-7; D is ambiguous. CDR1 DFQATT and CDR2 SNEGSKA come from the germline V gene (reference sequence). CDR3 length: 11 amino acids. V lost 3 bases, J lost 6 bases, and 9 bases lay in between.